Listed below are T cell receptor beta chains from one sample, sequenced in a study of breast tumors, draining lymph nodes, adjacent tissues. MiXCR, run by TCRdb on the multiplex PCR reads, gives a single entry per CDR3 protein. The data contain 200,000 to 250,000 distinct CDR3 sequences, roughly a third of them singletons. Sequencing used axillary lymph node tissue. Receptors were obtained from a female donor with breast cancer. Some clones in this sample may be carry-over from other donors' samples. CDR3s include the opening cysteine and the closing phenylalanine or tryptophan. The D gene is left open where the match is weak. For some rows the clone size is stated as once, few or many, or as a class when expanded; others skip it.

j_call v_call clone_size d_call cdr3_nt cdr3_aa
TRBJ2-7 TRBV7-9 NA NA TGTGCCAGCAGTTCGGGATCCTACGAGCAGTGCTTC CASSSGSYEQCF
TRBJ2-7 TRBV6-5 few TRBD1 TGTGCCAGCAGTCACTTTCGACAGGGGCAGAACGAGCAGTACTTC CASSHFRQGQNEQYF
TRBJ2-7 TRBV6-1 many NA TGTGCCAGCAGCAAGGGCAAGAGCTCCTACGAGCAGTACTTC CASSKGKSSYEQYF
TRBJ1-1 TRBV10-3 few TRBD1 TGTGCCACCTTAAAGACAGGGGGGATTGTCACTGAAGCTTTCTTT CATLKTGGIVTEAFF
TRBJ1-2 TRBV7-9 NA TRBD1 TGTGCCAGCAGCTTAGTGGGCGGGACAGGGACTCTCTTTACTGGCTACACCTTC CASSLVGGTGTLFTGYTF
TRBJ1-5 TRBV2 many NA TGTGCCAGCAGTGACTGGTATCAGCCCCAGCATTTT CASSDWYQPQHF
TRBJ1-6 TRBV20-1 NA NA TGCAGTGCTAGCGATACTAGCGGGAGGCGGAATTCACCCCTCCACTTT CSASDTSGRRNSPLHF
TRBJ2-2 TRBV14 many TRBD1 TGTGCCAGCAGCCCAGACAGGGCGAACACCGGGGAGCTGTTTTTT CASSPDRANTGELFF
TRBJ2-7 TRBV5-1 many NA TGCGCCAGCAGCCCCGTTGTGCGGGCTGATCCCTACGAGCAGTACTTC CASSPVVRADPYEQYF
TRBJ2-7 TRBV20-1 many NA TGCAGGCACAAGGGAGGAGAGAGCTCCTACGAGCAGTACTTC CRHKGGESSYEQYF
TRBJ2-2 TRBV5-1 many TRBD1 TGCGCCAGCAGCAGCAGGGGGCCGAAAACCGGGGAGCTGTTTTTT CASSSRGPKTGELFF
TRBJ1-6 TRBV20-1 NA TRBD1 TGCAGTGCTAGAGAGGGACAGGGAGGTAATTCACCCCTCCACTTT CSAREGQGGNSPLHF
TRBJ2-3 TRBV5-1 NA NA TGCGCCAGCAGCTTACAGGGCACAGATACGCAGTATTTT CASSLQGTDTQYF
TRBJ2-5 TRBV7-9 NA TRBD2 TGTGCCACCACCAACGGGGGGAAGAGGCAAGAGACCCAGTACTTC CATTNGGKRQETQYF
TRBJ2-1 TRBV27 few NA TGTGCCAGCAGTTTGGACTCCCCGGGTAATGAGCAGTTCTTC CASSLDSPGNEQFF
TRBJ2-2 TRBV7-3 NA NA TGTGCCAGCAGTGGGCGGAAGACGACCGGGGAGCTGTTTTTT CASSGRKTTGELFF
TRBJ2-5 TRBV25-1 NA NA TGTGCCAGCAGTTCCAGTGCTGAGAAGGAGACCCAGTACTTC CASSSSAEKETQYF
TRBJ2-1 TRBV24-1 NA NA TGTGCCACCAGCAACCGGGGCCTGGGGAATGAGCAGTTCTTC CATSNRGLGNEQFF
TRBJ1-5 TRBV11-2 NA NA TGTGCCAGCAGCTTGTCGACACCGCCCAATCAGCCCCAGCATTTT CASSLSTPPNQPQHF
TRBJ2-1 TRBV12-3/TRBV12-4 few NA TGTGCCAGCAGTCGGATTTCTCAATACAATGAGCAGTTCTTC CASSRISQYNEQFF
TRBJ1-4 TRBV25-1 many TRBD1 TGTGCCAGCAGGGATGACAGGGGTGGCGAAAAACTGTTTTTT CASRDDRGGEKLFF
TRBJ2-2 TRBV6-6 few TRBD1 TGTGCCAGCAGCCCCGGGACAGTAGGGCGTAACACCGGGGAGCTGTTTTTT CASSPGTVGRNTGELFF
TRBJ2-2 TRBV4-1 NA TRBD2 TGCGCCAGCAGCCAAGATCATCTCGGGGCTAGCGGTTACACCGGGGAGCTGTTTTTT CASSQDHLGASGYTGELFF
TRBJ1-2 TRBV6-1 few TRBD1 TGTGCCAGCAGATCCGGGACAGGGGGCGTAGGGGGGGGCTACACCTTC CASRSGTGGVGGGYTF
TRBJ1-1 TRBV7-6 few TRBD1 TGTGCCAGCAGCTTCTCGGGGGCAGGGGGCAACACTGAAGCTTTCTTT CASSFSGAGGNTEAFF
TRBJ2-5 TRBV7-7 many NA TGTGCTAGCAGCTTAAGAGCAGGTCAAGAGACCCAGTACTTC CASSLRAGQETQYF
TRBJ2-5 TRBV2 NA TRBD1 TGTGCCAGCAGGGGACAGGGGCTTACCCAGTACTTC CASRGQGLTQYF
TRBJ2-3 TRBV9 many NA TGTGCCAGCAGCGTAGAGGGTTGCGGGGGCCCGGTGAAGAATACGCAGTATTTT CASSVEGCGGPVKNTQYF
TRBJ1-2 TRBV3-1 few NA TGTGCCAGCAGCCAGGGCATTAACTATGGCTACACCTTC CASSQGINYGYTF
TRBJ2-1 TRBV30 many TRBD2 TGTGCCTGGACTAGCGGGAGTAATGAGCAGTTCTTC CAWTSGSNEQFF
TRBJ1-3 TRBV2 NA NA TGTGCCAGCAGTGCGCCGGGGGCCCCTGGAAACACCATATATTTT CASSAPGAPGNTIYF
TRBJ2-1 TRBV6-5 NA NA TGTGCCAGCAGTTATTACGGGGGACTCGGCTCCTACAATGAGCAGTTCTTC CASSYYGGLGSYNEQFF
TRBJ2-2 TRBV15 NA NA TGTGCCACCAGCAGAGACAGCAAGATTACCGGGGAGCTGTTTTTT CATSRDSKITGELFF
TRBJ1-5 TRBV6-1 many TRBD1 TGTGCCAGCAGTGAATCTAGGGCAGGGGGTCAGCCCCAGCATTTT CASSESRAGGQPQHF
TRBJ2-2 TRBV11-3 many NA TGTGCCAGCAGCGCGAGGGCAGGGAACACCGGGGAGCTGTTTTTT CASSARAGNTGELFF
TRBJ1-3 TRBV19 many TRBD1 TGTGCCAGTAGTACGACAGGGCCTGCCGGAAACACCATATATTTT CASSTTGPAGNTIYF
TRBJ2-7 TRBV19 NA NA TGTGCCAGTAGTGCTAGACAGCCTCCCTACGAGCAGTACTTC CASSARQPPYEQYF
TRBJ2-5 TRBV9 many TRBD2 TGTGCCAGCAGCATCGGGGGGGGGCAAGAGACCCAGTACTTC CASSIGGGQETQYF
TRBJ2-5 TRBV2 NA NA TGTGCCAGCAGTGAAAGTGGGGGCCAAGAGACCCAGTACTTC CASSESGGQETQYF
TRBJ2-2 TRBV7-9 many NA TGTGCCAGCAGCTTAGGTCTATCCGCCGGGGTTGGGGAGCTGTTTTTT CASSLGLSAGVGELFF
TRBJ1-5 TRBV2 many NA TGTGCCAGCAGTGCGTGGTGGGGACTTGGCAATCAGCCCCAGCATTTT CASSAWWGLGNQPQHF
TRBJ2-1 TRBV19 many NA TGTGCCAGTAGCACTGGGACTCGGCGGTACAATGAGCAGTTCTTC CASSTGTRRYNEQFF
TRBJ2-2 TRBV12-3/TRBV12-4 many NA TGTGCCAGCAGTTCTGGCGCGAACACCGGGGAGCTGTTTTTT CASSSGANTGELFF
TRBJ2-1 TRBV20-1 NA NA TGCAGTGCCCCCGGGACTGAGCAGTTCTTC CSAPGTEQFF
TRBJ2-7 TRBV28 many TRBD1 TGTGCCAGCAGTTTATGGACAGGGGGCGAGCAGTACTTC CASSLWTGGEQYF
TRBJ1-6 TRBV20-1 NA TRBD1 TGCAGTGCTGAAGATGAGGGGGCCCTATTCCACTTT CSAEDEGALFHF
TRBJ2-7 TRBV7-3 many NA TGTGCCAGCAGCCCCTTCGGGCCGGAGGGGGATAATACCTACGAGCAGTACTTC CASSPFGPEGDNTYEQYF
TRBJ1-6 TRBV20-1 many NA TGCAGTGCCCCGGGGGGGAACGGTTCACCCCTCCACTTT CSAPGGNGSPLHF
TRBJ2-2 TRBV19 many TRBD1 TGTGCCAGTACCCCGGGACAGGGGGCTTTCGGGGAGCTGTTTTTT CASTPGQGAFGELFF
TRBJ2-2 TRBV5-4 many NA TGTGCCAGCAGCTTGCTGGGCACCGGGGAGCTGTTTTTT CASSLLGTGELFF